This note documents a single TCR beta chain sequence. What it binds is not known. The sample originates from a study of cytomegalovirus exposure and HLA in healthy donors. General study points: Follow-up analysis later connected one missense variant in DCLRE1C with trimming of TCR beta V- and J-genes. Later analysis identified around 15,000 TCR beta sequences associated with HLA alleles, using a false discovery rate threshold of 0.05.

With 60 Vbeta and 13 Jbeta primers, the PCR was carried out. Sequenced by immunoSEQ multiplex PCR; TCRdb stores in-frame clones only, minus some. Found here are over 200,000 clones, about 80% of them singletons; the top ten hold 5% to 6%. Although they were nominally healthy when sampled, donors likely had unrecorded immune exposures. CDR1 and CDR2 from the germline V gene are MNHNY and SVGAGI (reference sequence). This CDR3 spans 14 amino acids. The V end lost 2 bases, the J end lost 3 bases, and 10 bases lay between the germline ends. What was sequenced was PBMCs. The V call is TRBV6-6, the J call TRBJ1-2; weak D call: TRBD1 (6 bases). The receptor was derived from a woman aged 40 to 55 in good health and CMV-seropositive. CDR3 coding DNA: TGTGCCAGCAGTTACCTACAGGGTGACTATGGCTACACCTTC. This translates into CASSYLQGDYGYTF.